These T cell receptor beta chains were read from a single sample in a study of shared clonotypes between healthy human individuals. Some clones are missing from TCRdb's copy, which holds only in-frame ones; the method was immunoSEQ multiplex PCR. The sample lists about 1 million clones, under 80% seen once, with 1.4% to 1.5% in the top ten. The sequenced sample was memory CD4+ T cells sorted from blood. The receptor source for this set is a man in his late teens or twenties in good health. The CDR3 runs from the conserved cysteine through the conserved F or W. The D gene is left open where the match is weak. Some rows mark clone size as missing; the rest say once, few, many or name a class of expanded clone.

-	TRBV2	-	TRBJ2-5	CASTLQETQYF	TGTGCCAGCACCCTCCAAGAGACCCAGTACTTC
-	TRBV6-1	-	TRBJ2-1	CASSVNEQFF	TGTGCCAGCAGTGTCAATGAGCAGTTCTTC
-	TRBV5-1	once	TRBJ2-5	CASSLEGGHQETQYF	TGCGCCAGCAGCTTGGAGGGAGGCCACCAAGAGACCCAGTACTTC
TRBD2	TRBV6-1	-	TRBJ2-2	CASSESSLAGGPTGELFF	TGTGCCAGCAGTGAGAGCTCACTAGCGGGGGGGCCAACCGGGGAGCTGTTTTTT
TRBD1	TRBV4-2	-	TRBJ2-1	CASSQGTGILNEQFF	TGTGCCAGCAGCCAAGGGACAGGGATTCTTAATGAGCAGTTCTTC
TRBD1	TRBV30	once	TRBJ2-5	CAWSPFWTGGRLRETQYF	TGTGCCTGGAGTCCCTTCTGGACAGGGGGAAGATTACGTGAGACCCAGTACTTC
-	TRBV30	-	TRBJ2-3	CAWSGGRSTDTQYF	TGTGCCTGGAGTGGGGGTAGGAGCACAGATACGCAGTATTTT
TRBD1	TRBV30	few	TRBJ1-2	CAWSSNRGNYGYTF	TGTGCCTGGAGTAGTAACAGGGGCAACTATGGCTACACCTTC
-	TRBV11-3	-	TRBJ2-1	CASSQDPARAEQFF	TGTGCCAGCAGCCAGGACCCAGCGAGGGCTGAGCAGTTCTTC
-	TRBV9	-	TRBJ1-2	CASSVAGAASYGYTF	TGTGCCAGCAGCGTAGCAGGGGCCGCTTCCTATGGCTACACCTTC
-	TRBV19	-	TRBJ2-5	CASSIQGSGETQYF	TGTGCCAGTAGTATCCAGGGGTCCGGGGAGACCCAGTACTTC
-	TRBV5-1	-	TRBJ1-2	CASSLLGNSYGYTF	TGCGCCAGCAGCTTGCTAGGTAACTCCTATGGCTACACCTTC
TRBD1	TRBV5-4	-	TRBJ1-3	CASSQMTGGIGSGNTIYF	TGTGCCAGCAGCCAGATGACAGGGGGAATTGGGTCTGGAAACACCATATATTTT
-	TRBV5-1	once	TRBJ2-3	CASSLQTSNADTQYF	TGCGCCAGCAGCCTCCAGACTAGTAACGCAGATACGCAGTATTTT
-	TRBV5-6	-	TRBJ2-1	CASSFRLLQYNEQFF	TGTGCCAGCAGCTTCCGACTCCTTCAGTACAATGAGCAGTTCTTC
-	TRBV7-2	-	TRBJ2-7	CASSSGPQIYEQYF	TGTGCCAGCAGCTCCGGTCCGCAAATCTACGAGCAGTACTTC
-	TRBV9	few	TRBJ2-1	CASSVAGGLAYNEQFF	TGTGCCAGCAGCGTAGCCGGGGGCCTTGCCTACAATGAGCAGTTCTTC
TRBD1	TRBV19	-	TRBJ2-5	CASSPDRGVQYF	TGTGCCAGTAGTCCGGACAGGGGAGTCCAGTACTTC
-	TRBV19	-	TRBJ1-1	CASRGTEGNTEAFF	TGTGCCAGTAGAGGGACCGAGGGGAACACTGAAGCTTTCTTT
-	TRBV6-5	-	TRBJ1-3	CASSYSEGISGNTIYF	TGTGCCAGCAGTTACTCGGAGGGCATCTCTGGAAACACCATATATTTT
-	TRBV30	-	TRBJ2-3	CAWSPLKGIKADTQYF	TGTGCCTGGAGCCCCCTAAAGGGGATTAAGGCAGATACGCAGTATTTT
-	TRBV7-9	-	TRBJ2-1	CASSPPGPLLRNEQFF	TGTGCCAGCAGCCCCCCCGGCCCGCTCTTGCGAAATGAGCAGTTCTTC
TRBD2	TRBV30	-	TRBJ2-7	CAWGLAGGTYEQYF	TGTGCCTGGGGACTAGCGGGGGGCACCTACGAGCAGTACTTC
TRBD2	TRBV12-5	-	TRBJ2-3	CASGLPRDYRSTDTQYF	TGTGCTAGTGGTTTGCCCAGGGACTACCGGAGCACAGATACGCAGTATTTT
TRBD2	TRBV18	many	TRBJ2-3	CASSPTRQGGTDTQYF	TGTGCCAGCTCACCAACACGGCAGGGAGGGACAGATACGCAGTATTTT
TRBD2	TRBV18	-	TRBJ2-1	CASSLQTSGSYNEQFF	TGTGCCAGCTCTCTTCAGACTAGCGGGAGTTACAATGAGCAGTTCTTC
-	TRBV11-2	-	TRBJ2-1	CASGPLNSGSYNEQFF	TGTGCCAGCGGTCCGTTAAATAGCGGATCCTACAATGAGCAGTTCTTC